This TCR beta chain was recorded in a study of memory CD4+ T cells and cytomegalovirus serostatus. Findings and limits, study-wide: Of 150 to 200 reported CMV TCRbeta sequences, some 70 were found in memory CD4+ repertoires.

The junction had 3 bases not matched to a gene; V was cut back by 1 base and J by 4 bases. This CDR3 region has 16 residues. Germline CDR1 reads ENHRY; CDR2 reads SYGVKD. The table lists this clone with a count of one. Its antigen remains unidentified. Single viable CD3+CD4+CD8-CD45RO+ cells were sorted as the memory CD4+ T cells. Serostatus was set by detecting CMV pp150, pp28, p38, p52 IgG. CD4+ T cells were isolated by positive magnetic selection. Clones were read by immunoSEQ multiplex PCR, and TCRdb kept only the in-frame ones, dropping some. The repertoire has about 46,000 clones, more than 60% of them found once; the top ten carry approximately 0.58%.

The V and J genes are TRBV10-3 and TRBJ2-3; 12 nucleotides match TRBD2. Sequences were obtained from memory CD4+ T cells from blood. The receptor was isolated from an adult in good health and CMV-seronegative. CDR3 sequence reads: CAISELASGGADTQYF. The CDR3 region has the DNA TGTGCCATCAGTGAGTTGGCTAGCGGGGGGGCAGATACGCAGTATTTT.